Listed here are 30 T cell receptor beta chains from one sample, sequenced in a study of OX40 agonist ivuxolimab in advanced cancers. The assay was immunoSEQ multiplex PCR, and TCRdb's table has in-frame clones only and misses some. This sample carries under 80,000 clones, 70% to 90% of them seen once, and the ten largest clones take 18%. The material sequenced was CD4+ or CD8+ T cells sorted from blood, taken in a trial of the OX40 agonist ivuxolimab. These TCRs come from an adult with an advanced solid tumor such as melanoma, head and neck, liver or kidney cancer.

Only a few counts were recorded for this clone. The CDR3 region has the DNA TGTGCCAGCAGCTCAGACGGGGAGGGATACTATGGCTACACCTTC. Protein sequence: CASSSDGEGYYGYTF. The chain links TRBV7-9 to TRBJ1-2; D call uncertain. V lost 4 bases to trimming and J lost 3 bases, with 15 bases between them. This CDR3 is built from 15 residues. Per germline, CDR1 SEHNR and CDR2 FQNEAQ (reference sequence).

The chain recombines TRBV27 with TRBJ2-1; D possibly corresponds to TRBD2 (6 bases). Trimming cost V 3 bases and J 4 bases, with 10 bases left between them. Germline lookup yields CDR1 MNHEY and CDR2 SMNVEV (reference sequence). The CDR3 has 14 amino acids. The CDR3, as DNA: TGTGCCAGCAGTTTCGGGGGAGCTTACAATGAGCAGTTCTTC. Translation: CASSFGGAYNEQFF.

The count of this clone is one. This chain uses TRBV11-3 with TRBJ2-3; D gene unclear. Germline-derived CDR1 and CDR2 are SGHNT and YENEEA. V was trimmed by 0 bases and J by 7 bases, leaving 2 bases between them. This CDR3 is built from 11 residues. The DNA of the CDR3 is TGTGCCAGCAGCTTAGAAAATACGCAGTATTTT. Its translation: CASSLENTQYF.

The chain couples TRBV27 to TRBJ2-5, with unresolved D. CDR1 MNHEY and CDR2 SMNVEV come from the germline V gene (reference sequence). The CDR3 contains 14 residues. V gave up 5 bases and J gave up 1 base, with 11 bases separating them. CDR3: CASSVTLSQETQYF. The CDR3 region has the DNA TGTGCCAGCAGTGTAACACTCAGCCAAGAGACCCAGTACTTC.

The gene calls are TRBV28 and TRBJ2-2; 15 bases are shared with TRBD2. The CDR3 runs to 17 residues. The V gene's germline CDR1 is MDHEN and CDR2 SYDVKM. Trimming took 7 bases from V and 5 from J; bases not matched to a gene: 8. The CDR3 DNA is TGTGCCAGCACCACTGGACTAGCGGGAGGGAGGACCGGGGAGCTGTTTTTT. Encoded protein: CASTTGLAGGRTGELFF.

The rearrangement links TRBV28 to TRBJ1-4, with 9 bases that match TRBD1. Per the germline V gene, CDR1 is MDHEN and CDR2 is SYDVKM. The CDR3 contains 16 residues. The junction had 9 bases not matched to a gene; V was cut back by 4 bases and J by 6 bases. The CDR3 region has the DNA TGTGCCAGCAGTTCCACAACAGGGGGCCCGGATGAAAAACTGTTTTTT. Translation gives CASSSTTGGPDEKLFF.

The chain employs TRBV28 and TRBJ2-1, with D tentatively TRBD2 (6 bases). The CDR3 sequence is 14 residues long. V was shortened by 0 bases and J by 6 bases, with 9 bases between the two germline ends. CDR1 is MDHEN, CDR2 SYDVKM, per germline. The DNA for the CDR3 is TGTGCCAGCAGTTTATGGGGACTTGGCAATGAGCAGTTCTTC. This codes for CASSLWGLGNEQFF.

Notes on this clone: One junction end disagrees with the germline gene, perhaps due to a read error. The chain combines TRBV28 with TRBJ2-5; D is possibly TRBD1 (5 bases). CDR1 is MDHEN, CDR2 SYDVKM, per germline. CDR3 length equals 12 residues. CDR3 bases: TGTGCCAGCAGTTTAACCGCCGGACACGGACACTTC. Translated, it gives CASSLTAGHGHF.

The CDR3 is CASSDTGVAYEQYF. CDR3 DNA: TGTGCCAGCAGTGACACAGGGGTAGCCTACGAGCAGTACTTC. The chain employs TRBV9 and TRBJ2-7, with 7 nucleotides matching TRBD1. The germline V gene encodes CDR1 SGDLS and CDR2 YYNGEE. J was trimmed by 2 bases and V by 5 bases; bases with no gene match: 7. This CDR3 is built from 14 residues.

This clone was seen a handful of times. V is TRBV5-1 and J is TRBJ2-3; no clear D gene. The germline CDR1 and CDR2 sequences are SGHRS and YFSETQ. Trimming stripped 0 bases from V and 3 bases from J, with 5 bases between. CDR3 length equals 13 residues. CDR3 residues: CASSLELTDTQYF. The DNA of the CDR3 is TGCGCCAGCAGCTTGGAATTGACAGATACGCAGTATTTT.

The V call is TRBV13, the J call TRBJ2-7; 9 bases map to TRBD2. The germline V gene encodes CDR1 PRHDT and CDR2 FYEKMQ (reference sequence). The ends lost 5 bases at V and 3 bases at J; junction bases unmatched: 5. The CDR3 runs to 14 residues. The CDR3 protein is CASSTGLAGYEQYF. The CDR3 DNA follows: TGTGCCAGCAGCACGGGACTAGCCGGCTACGAGCAGTACTTC.

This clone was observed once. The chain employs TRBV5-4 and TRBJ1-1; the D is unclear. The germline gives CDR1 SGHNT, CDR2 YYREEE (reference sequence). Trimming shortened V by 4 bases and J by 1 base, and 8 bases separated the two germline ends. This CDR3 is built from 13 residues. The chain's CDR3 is CASSRGSNTEAFF. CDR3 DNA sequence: TGTGCCAGCAGCCGCGGATCGAACACTGAAGCTTTCTTT.

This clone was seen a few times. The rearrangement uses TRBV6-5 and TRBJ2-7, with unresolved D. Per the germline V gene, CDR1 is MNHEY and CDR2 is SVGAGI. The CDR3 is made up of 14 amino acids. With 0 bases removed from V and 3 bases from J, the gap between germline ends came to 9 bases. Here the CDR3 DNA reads TGTGCCAGCAGTTACTCGATCGGCGTCTACGAGCAGTACTTC. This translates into CASSYSIGVYEQYF.

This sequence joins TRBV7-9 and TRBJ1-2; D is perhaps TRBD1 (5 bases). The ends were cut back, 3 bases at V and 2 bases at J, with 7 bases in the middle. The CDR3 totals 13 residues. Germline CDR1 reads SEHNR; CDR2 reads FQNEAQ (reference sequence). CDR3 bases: TGTGCCAGCAGCTTCCCAGGGAACTATGGCTACACCTTC. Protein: CASSFPGNYGYTF.

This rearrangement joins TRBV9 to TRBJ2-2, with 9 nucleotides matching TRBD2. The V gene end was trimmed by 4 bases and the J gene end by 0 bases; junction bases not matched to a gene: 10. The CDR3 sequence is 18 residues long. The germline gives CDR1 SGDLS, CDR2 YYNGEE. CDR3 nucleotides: TGTGCCAGCAGCCTTTCGGGACTAGCAGGATCGAACACCGGGGAGCTGTTTTTT. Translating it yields CASSLSGLAGSNTGELFF. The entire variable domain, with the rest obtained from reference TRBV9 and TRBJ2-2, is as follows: DSGVTQTPKHLITATGQRVTLRCSPRSGDLSVYWYQQSLDQGLQFLIQYYNGEERAKGNILERFSAQQFPDLHSELNLSSLELGDSALYFCASSLSGLAGSNTGELFFGEGSRLTVL.

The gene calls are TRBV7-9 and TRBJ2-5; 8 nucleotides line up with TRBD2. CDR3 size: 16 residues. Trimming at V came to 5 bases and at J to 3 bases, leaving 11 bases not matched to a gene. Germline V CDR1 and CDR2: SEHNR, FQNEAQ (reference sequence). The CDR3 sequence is CASSNRLANPEETQYF. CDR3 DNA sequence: TGTGCCAGCAGCAATAGACTAGCGAATCCTGAAGAGACCCAGTACTTC. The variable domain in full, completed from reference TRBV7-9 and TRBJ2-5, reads DTGVSQNPRHKITKRGQNVTFRCDPISEHNRLYWYRQTLGQGPEFLTYFQNEAQLEKSRLLSDRFSAERPKGSFSTLEIQRTEQGDSAMYLCASSNRLANPEETQYFGPGTRLLVL.

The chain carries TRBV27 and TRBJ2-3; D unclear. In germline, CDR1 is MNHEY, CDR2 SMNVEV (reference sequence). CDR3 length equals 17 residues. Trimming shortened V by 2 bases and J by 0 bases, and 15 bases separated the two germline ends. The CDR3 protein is CASSLVREPTSTDTQYF. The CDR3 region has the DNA TGTGCCAGCAGTTTAGTCCGAGAGCCTACTAGCACAGATACGCAGTATTTT.

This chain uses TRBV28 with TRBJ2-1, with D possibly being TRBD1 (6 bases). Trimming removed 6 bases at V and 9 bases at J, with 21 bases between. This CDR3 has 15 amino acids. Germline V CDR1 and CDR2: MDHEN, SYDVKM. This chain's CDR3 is CASRPTGRRGSEQFF. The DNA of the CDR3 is TGTGCCAGCAGGCCTACAGGGAGAAGGGGGAGTGAGCAGTTCTTC.

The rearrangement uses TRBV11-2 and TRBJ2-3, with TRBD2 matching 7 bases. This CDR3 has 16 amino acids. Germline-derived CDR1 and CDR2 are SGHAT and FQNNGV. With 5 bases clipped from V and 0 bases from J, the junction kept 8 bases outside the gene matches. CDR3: CASSHPGLTSTDTQYF. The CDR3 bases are TGTGCCAGCAGCCACCCGGGACTAACTAGCACAGATACGCAGTATTTT.

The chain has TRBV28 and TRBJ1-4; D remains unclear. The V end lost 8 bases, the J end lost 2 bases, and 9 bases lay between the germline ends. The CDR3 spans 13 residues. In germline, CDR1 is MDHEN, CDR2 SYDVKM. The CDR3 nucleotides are TGTGCCAGCTGTATCTCGACTAATGAAAAACTGTTTTTT. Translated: CASCISTNEKLFF.

CDR3 bases: TGTGCCAGCAGCCCCCTAGCGGGAAGTACGCAGTATTTT. This encodes CASSPLAGSTQYF. The chain links TRBV11-3 to TRBJ2-3; the match to TRBD2 covers 9 bases. From germline, CDR1 is SGHNT and CDR2 YENEEA. The junction had 5 bases not matched to a gene; V was cut back by 5 bases and J by 8 bases. The CDR3 length is 13 residues.

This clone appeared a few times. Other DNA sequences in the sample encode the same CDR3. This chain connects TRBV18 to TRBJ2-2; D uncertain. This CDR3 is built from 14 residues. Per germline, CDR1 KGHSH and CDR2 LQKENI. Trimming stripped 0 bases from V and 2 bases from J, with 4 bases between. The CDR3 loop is CASSPPVNTGELFF. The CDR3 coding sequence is TGTGCCAGCTCACCACCAGTAAACACCGGGGAGCTGTTTTTT.

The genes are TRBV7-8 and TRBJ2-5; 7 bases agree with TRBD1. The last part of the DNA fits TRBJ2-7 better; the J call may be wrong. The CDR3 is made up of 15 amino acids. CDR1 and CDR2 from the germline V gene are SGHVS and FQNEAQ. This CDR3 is CASSLVTGDNYEQYF. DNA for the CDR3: TGTGCCAGCAGCTTAGTAACAGGGGATAACTACGAGCAGTACTTC.

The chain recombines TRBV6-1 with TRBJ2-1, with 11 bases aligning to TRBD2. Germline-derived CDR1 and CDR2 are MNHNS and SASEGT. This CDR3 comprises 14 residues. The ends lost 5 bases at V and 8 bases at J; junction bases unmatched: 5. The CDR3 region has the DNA TGTGCCAGCAGTACACTAGCGGGAGTAGATGAGCAGTTCTTC. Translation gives CASSTLAGVDEQFF.

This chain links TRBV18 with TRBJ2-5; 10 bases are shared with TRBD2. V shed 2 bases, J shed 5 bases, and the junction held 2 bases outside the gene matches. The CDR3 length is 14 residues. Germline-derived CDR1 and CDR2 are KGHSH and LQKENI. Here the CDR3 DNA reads TGTGCCAGCTCACCAGGGACTAGCGTGGAGACCCAGTACTTC. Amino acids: CASSPGTSVETQYF.

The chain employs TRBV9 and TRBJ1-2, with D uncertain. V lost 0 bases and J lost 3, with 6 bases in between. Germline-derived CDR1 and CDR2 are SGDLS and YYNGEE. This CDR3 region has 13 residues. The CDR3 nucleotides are TGTGCCAGCAGCGTAGACCCGGACTATGGCTACACCTTC. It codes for CASSVDPDYGYTF. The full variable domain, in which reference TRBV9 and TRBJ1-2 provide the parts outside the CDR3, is DSGVTQTPKHLITATGQRVTLRCSPRSGDLSVYWYQQSLDQGLQFLIQYYNGEERAKGNILERFSAQQFPDLHSELNLSSLELGDSALYFCASSVDPDYGYTFGSGTRLTVV.

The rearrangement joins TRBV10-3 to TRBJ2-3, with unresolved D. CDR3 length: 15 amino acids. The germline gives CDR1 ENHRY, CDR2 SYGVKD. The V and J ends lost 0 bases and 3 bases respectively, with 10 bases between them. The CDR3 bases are TGTGCCATCAGTGAGTCGGGCGTGGGGACAGATACGCAGTATTTT. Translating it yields CAISESGVGTDTQYF.

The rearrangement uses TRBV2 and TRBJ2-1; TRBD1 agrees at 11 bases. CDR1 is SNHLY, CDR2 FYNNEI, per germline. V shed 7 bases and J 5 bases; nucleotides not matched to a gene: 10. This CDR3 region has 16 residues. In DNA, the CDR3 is TGTGCCAGCACCCGAGAGGACAGGGGGCGGCACAATGAGCAGTTCTTC. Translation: CASTREDRGRHNEQFF.

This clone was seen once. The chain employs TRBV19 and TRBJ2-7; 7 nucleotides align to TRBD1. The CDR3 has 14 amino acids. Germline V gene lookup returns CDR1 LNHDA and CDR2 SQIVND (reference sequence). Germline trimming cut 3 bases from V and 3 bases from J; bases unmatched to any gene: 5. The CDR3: CASSMETGNYEQYF. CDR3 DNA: TGTGCCAGTAGTATGGAGACAGGGAACTACGAGCAGTACTTC.

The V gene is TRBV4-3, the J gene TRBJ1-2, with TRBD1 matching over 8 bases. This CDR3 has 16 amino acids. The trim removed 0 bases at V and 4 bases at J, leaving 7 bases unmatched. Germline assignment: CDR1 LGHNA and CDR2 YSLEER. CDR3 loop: CASSQDPDRVGYGYTF. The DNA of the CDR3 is TGCGCCAGCAGCCAAGATCCGGACAGGGTTGGCTATGGCTACACCTTC.